These 19 T cell receptor beta chains were sequenced from one sample in a study of blood T cell repertoires in COVID-19. Data came from immunoSEQ multiplex PCR; TCRdb stores just in-frame clones and leaves some out. The table lists hundreds of thousands of clones, 65% to 90% of them singletons. The sample consisted of PBMCs or T cells enriched from blood (not recorded which). Receptor source: a woman aged 50 to 65 with acute COVID-19.

The genes are TRBV2 and TRBJ1-4; D is uncertain. Germline CDR1 SNHLY, CDR2 FYNNEI. The ends were cut back, 4 bases at V and 7 bases at J, with 16 bases in the middle. The CDR3 contains 15 residues. The CDR3, as DNA: TGTGCCAGCAGTGTTACCTTCCTCGGTGGTGAAAAACTGTTTTTT. Translating gives CASSVTFLGGEKLFF.

This rearrangement joins TRBV30 to TRBJ1-1, with TRBD1 matching over 9 bases. Germline CDR1 and CDR2: GTSNPN and SVGIG (reference sequence). The CDR3 has 14 residues. J was trimmed by 5 bases and V by 3 bases; bases with no gene match: 7. CDR3 DNA sequence: TGTGCCTGGAGCCTGGACAGGGGCGGGACTGAAGCTTTCTTT. Amino acids: CAWSLDRGGTEAFF. The complete variable domain, with remaining parts taken from reference TRBV30 and TRBJ1-1, reads SQTIHQWPATLVQPVGSPLSLECTVEGTSNPNLYWYRQAAGRGLQLLFYSVGIGQISSEVPQNLSASRPQDRQFILSSKKLLLSDSGFYLCAWSLDRGGTEAFFGQGTRLTVV.

J is TRBJ1-1 and V is TRBV6-5; 9 nucleotides match TRBD1. Germline V gives CDR1 MNHEY, CDR2 SVGAGI. V lost 2 bases, J lost 2 bases, and 3 bases stayed unmatched. The CDR3 covers 15 residues. CDR3 sequence: CASSYEDRGNTEAFF. Written as DNA, the CDR3 is TGTGCCAGCAGTTACGAGGACAGGGGTAACACTGAAGCTTTCTTT.

Written as DNA, the CDR3 is TGTGCCAGCAGGAACAGTGCCGGGGAGCTGTTTTTT. It translates to CASRNSAGELFF. This chain connects TRBV12-3 or TRBV12-4 to TRBJ2-2; no definite D call. There are 12 residues in the CDR3. Between the trimmed V and J ends, which lost 6 bases and 6 bases, there was a span of 8 bases.

This chain connects TRBV6-2 or TRBV6-3 to TRBJ2-7; D remains ambiguous. V lost 2 bases and J 2 bases, leaving 7 bases between the germline ends. This CDR3 comprises 13 residues. Germline V gives CDR1 MNHEY, CDR2 SVGEGT. Written as DNA, the CDR3 is TGTGCCAGCAGTTACGCCACGGCCTACGAGCAGTACTTC. Residues: CASSYATAYEQYF.

Only a few counts were recorded for this clone. V and J are TRBV19 and TRBJ1-1; 9 nucleotides align to TRBD1. The V gene's germline CDR1 is LNHDA and CDR2 SQIVND (reference sequence). Unmatched junction bases numbered 10, after V lost 5 bases and J lost 6 bases. There are 15 residues in the CDR3. CDR3: CASSDRHRGLAEAFF. CDR3 bases: TGTGCCAGTAGTGATAGGCACAGGGGGCTGGCTGAAGCTTTCTTT.

This clone was recorded only once. For the CDR3, the DNA is TGTGCCAGCAGCAGATATGAACGGACAGGGGGCGGGGACACCATATATTTT. Amino acid sequence: CASSRYERTGGGDTIYF. V gene TRBV7-9 combines with J gene TRBJ1-3; TRBD1 matches at 11 bases. V shed 5 bases, J shed 8 bases, and the junction held 14 bases outside the gene matches. CDR3 size: 17 residues. CDR1 SEHNR and CDR2 FQNEAQ come from the germline V gene (reference sequence).

The chain combines TRBV5-4 with TRBJ2-3, with a weak D call TRBD2 (7 bases). The CDR3 runs 14 residues. The ends were cut back, 2 bases at V and 5 bases at J, with 12 bases in the middle. Germline CDR1 reads SGHNT; CDR2 reads YYREEE (reference sequence). In nucleotides, the CDR3 is TGTGCCAGCAGCTTTGAGGGGGGGCGAGATACGCAGTATTTT. Its protein is CASSFEGGRDTQYF.

The chain joins TRBV29-1 to TRBJ2-1; 16 bases fit TRBD2. Germline V lookup: CDR1 SQVTM, CDR2 ANQGSEA. V was pared by 3 bases and J by 9 bases, with 14 bases of the junction left unmatched. The CDR3 contains 18 residues. CDR3 loop: CSVDAGLAGGPILGEQFF. CDR3 coding DNA: TGCAGCGTTGACGCGGGACTAGCGGGGGGGCCCATCTTAGGTGAGCAGTTCTTC.

The V and J genes are TRBV7-2 and TRBJ2-3, with TRBD2 matching 9 bases. The ends lost 3 bases at V and 2 bases at J; junction bases unmatched: 6. CDR1 and CDR2 from the germline V gene are SGHTA and FQGNSA. The length of the CDR3 is 16 residues. CDR3: CASSFASGGTTDTQYF. The CDR3 nucleotides are TGTGCCAGCAGCTTCGCGAGCGGGGGGACCACAGATACGCAGTATTTT. Combining the CDR3 with reference TRBV7-2 and TRBJ2-3 gives the whole variable domain GAGVSQSPSNKVTEKGKDVELRCDPISGHTALYWYRQSLGQGLEFLIYFQGNSAPDKSGLPSDRFSAERTGGSVSTLTIQRTQQEDSAVYLCASSFASGGTTDTQYFGPGTRLTVL.

V usage is TRBV30 and J usage is TRBJ1-2, with D perhaps matching TRBD1 (5 bases). The CDR3 contains 12 residues. CDR1 and CDR2 from the germline V gene are GTSNPN and SVGIG (reference sequence). V dropped 1 base and J dropped 6 bases, with 9 bases sitting between them. In DNA, the CDR3 is TGTGCCTGGAGTGCTACAGGCCATGGCTACACCTTC. Its protein is CAWSATGHGYTF.

The gene calls are TRBV6-1 and TRBJ1-4, with 9 bases aligning to TRBD1. The CDR3 totals 17 residues. J gave up 11 bases and V 2 bases, and 15 bases lay outside the gene matches. Germline CDR1 MNHNS, CDR2 SASEGT. The CDR3 region is CASSERGGTGSAGKLFF. The CDR3, as DNA: TGTGCCAGCAGTGAAAGGGGGGGGACAGGGTCGGCCGGCAAACTGTTTTTT.

V and J are TRBV13 and TRBJ1-2; no reliable D call. The CDR3 runs to 15 residues. V gave up 1 base and J gave up 7 bases, with 16 bases separating them. Germline CDR1 PRHDT, CDR2 FYEKMQ (reference sequence). The chain's CDR3 is CASSLAGEATAGYTF. For the CDR3, the DNA is TGTGCCAGCAGCTTAGCAGGCGAAGCAACTGCTGGCTACACCTTC.

This chain links TRBV4-1 with TRBJ2-3; a possible D gene is TRBD1 (6 bases). The CDR3 has 16 amino acids. V was clipped by 0 bases and J by 1 base, with 11 bases between them. Germline CDR1 reads MGHRA; CDR2 reads YSYEKL. This chain's CDR3 is CASSQDKGEGTDTQYF. The CDR3 DNA sequence: TGCGCCAGCAGCCAAGATAAGGGGGAAGGCACAGATACGCAGTATTTT.

This chain connects TRBV6-5 to TRBJ1-4, with 7 positions matching TRBD1. The CDR3 runs 15 residues. CDR1 MNHEY and CDR2 SVGAGI come from the germline V gene. Losses at the gene ends were 6 bases for V and 7 bases for J; bases not matched to a gene: 11. Written as DNA, the CDR3 is TGTGCCAGCAGGAGTCGGACAGGTGTGAGTGAAAAACTGTTTTTT. Its translation: CASRSRTGVSEKLFF.

V gene TRBV5-6 combines with J gene TRBJ1-2; 7 bases align to TRBD1. J lost 6 bases, V lost 0 bases, and 11 bases had no gene match. The CDR3 is made up of 16 amino acids. Germline V gene lookup returns CDR1 SGHDT and CDR2 YYEEEE. This CDR3 is CASSLAGTERADGYTF. The CDR3 nucleotides read TGTGCCAGCAGCTTGGCTGGGACAGAGCGGGCGGATGGCTACACCTTC. Supplemented by reference TRBV5-6 and TRBJ1-2, the full variable domain reads DAGVTQSPTHLIKTRGQQVTLRCSPKSGHDTVSWYQQALGQGPQFIFQYYEEEERQRGNFPDRFSGHQFPNYSSELNVNALLLGDSALYLCASSLAGTERADGYTFGSGTRLTVV.

This clone was recorded once. The chain couples TRBV6-2 or TRBV6-3 to TRBJ1-1; 8 bases map to TRBD1. V lost 0 bases and J lost 5; bases outside the gene matches: 8. CDR1 MNHEY and CDR2 SVGEGT come from the germline V gene. CDR3 length: 16 residues. The CDR3 region has the DNA TGTGCCAGCAGTTACTCGTTAAGGACAGGGAATACTGAAGCTTTCTTT. Its protein is CASSYSLRTGNTEAFF.

The chain employs TRBV6-2 or TRBV6-3 and TRBJ1-5, with 9 positions matching TRBD1. Germline V CDR1 and CDR2: MNHEY, SVGEGT. This CDR3 spans 16 amino acids. V lost 4 bases to trimming and J lost 6 bases; unmatched junction nucleotides: 10. CDR3 region: CASSSRPGQGGQPQHF. Written as DNA, the CDR3 is TGTGCCAGCAGTTCTCGGCCGGGACAGGGAGGTCAGCCCCAGCATTTT.

This clone showed up just once. The V gene is TRBV9, the J gene TRBJ1-1; D perhaps matches TRBD1 (5 bases). Germline CDR1 is SGDLS and CDR2 is YYNGEE. V was pared by 3 bases and J by 5 bases, with 14 bases between. CDR3 length equals 14 residues. The CDR3 spells CASSARVDGTEAFF. The CDR3 region has the DNA TGTGCCAGCAGCGCCAGGGTAGATGGGACTGAAGCTTTCTTT.